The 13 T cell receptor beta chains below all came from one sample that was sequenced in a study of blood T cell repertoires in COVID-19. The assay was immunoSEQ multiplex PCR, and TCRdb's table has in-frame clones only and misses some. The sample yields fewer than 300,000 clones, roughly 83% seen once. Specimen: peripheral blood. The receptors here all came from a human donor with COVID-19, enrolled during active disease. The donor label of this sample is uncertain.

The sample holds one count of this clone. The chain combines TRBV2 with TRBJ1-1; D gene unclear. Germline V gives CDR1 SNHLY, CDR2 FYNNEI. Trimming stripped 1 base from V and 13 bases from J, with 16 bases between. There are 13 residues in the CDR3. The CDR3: CASSEGPHLEGFF. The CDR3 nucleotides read TGTGCCAGCAGTGAAGGTCCTCATCTGGAGGGTTTCTTT.

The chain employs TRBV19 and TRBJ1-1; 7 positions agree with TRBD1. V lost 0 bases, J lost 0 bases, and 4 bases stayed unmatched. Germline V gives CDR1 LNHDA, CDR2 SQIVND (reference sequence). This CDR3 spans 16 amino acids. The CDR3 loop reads CASSIDGTDLNTEAFF. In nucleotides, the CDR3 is TGTGCCAGTAGTATAGACGGGACAGACCTGAACACTGAAGCTTTCTTT.

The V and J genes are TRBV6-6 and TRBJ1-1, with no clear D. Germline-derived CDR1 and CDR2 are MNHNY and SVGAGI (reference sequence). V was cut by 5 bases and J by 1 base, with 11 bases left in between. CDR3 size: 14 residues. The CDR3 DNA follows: TGTGCCAGCAGTCCTCTCGGGAAGAACACTGAAGCTTTCTTT. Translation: CASSPLGKNTEAFF.

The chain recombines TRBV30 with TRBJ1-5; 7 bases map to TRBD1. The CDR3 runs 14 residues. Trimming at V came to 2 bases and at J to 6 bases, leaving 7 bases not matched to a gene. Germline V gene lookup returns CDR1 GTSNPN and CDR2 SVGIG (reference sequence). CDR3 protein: CAWSLGRGSQPQHF. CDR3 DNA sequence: TGTGCCTGGAGTCTGGGCAGGGGGAGTCAGCCCCAGCATTTT. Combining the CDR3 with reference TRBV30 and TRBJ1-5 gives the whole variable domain SQTIHQWPATLVQPVGSPLSLECTVEGTSNPNLYWYRQAAGRGLQLLFYSVGIGQISSEVPQNLSASRPQDRQFILSSKKLLLSDSGFYLCAWSLGRGSQPQHFGDGTRLSIL.

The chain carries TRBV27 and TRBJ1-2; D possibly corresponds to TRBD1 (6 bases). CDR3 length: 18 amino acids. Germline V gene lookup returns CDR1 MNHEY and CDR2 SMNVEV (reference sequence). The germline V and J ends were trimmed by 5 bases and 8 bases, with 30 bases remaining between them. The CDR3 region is CASSRTLLTTEGVEGYTF. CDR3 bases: TGTGCCAGCAGTCGGACCCTTTTAACCACCGAGGGGGTGGAAGGCTACACCTTC.

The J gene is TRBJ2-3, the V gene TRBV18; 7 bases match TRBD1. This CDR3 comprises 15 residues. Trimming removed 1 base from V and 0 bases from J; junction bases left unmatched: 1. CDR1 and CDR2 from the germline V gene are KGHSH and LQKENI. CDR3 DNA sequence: TGTGCCAGCTCACCACAGGGGGCTAGCACAGATACGCAGTATTTT. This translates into CASSPQGASTDTQYF.

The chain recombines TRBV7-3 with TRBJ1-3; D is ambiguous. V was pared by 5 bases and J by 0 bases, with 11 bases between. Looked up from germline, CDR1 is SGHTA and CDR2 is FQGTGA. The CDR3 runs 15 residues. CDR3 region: CASSPQLRSGNTIYF. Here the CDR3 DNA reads TGTGCCAGCAGCCCTCAATTGCGCTCTGGAAACACCATATATTTT.

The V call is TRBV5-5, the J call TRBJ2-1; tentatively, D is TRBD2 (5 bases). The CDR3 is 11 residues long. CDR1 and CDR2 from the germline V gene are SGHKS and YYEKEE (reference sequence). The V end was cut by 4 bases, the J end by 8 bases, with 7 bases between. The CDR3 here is CASSGEYEQFF. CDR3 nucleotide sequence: TGTGCCAGCAGCGGGGAGTATGAGCAGTTCTTC.

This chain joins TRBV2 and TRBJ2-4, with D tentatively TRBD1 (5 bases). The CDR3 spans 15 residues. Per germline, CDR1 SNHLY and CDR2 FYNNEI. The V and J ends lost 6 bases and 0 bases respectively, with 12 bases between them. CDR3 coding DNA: TGTGCCAGCAGGGTGGGGCTCTTAGCCAAAAACATTCAGTACTTC. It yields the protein CASRVGLLAKNIQYF.

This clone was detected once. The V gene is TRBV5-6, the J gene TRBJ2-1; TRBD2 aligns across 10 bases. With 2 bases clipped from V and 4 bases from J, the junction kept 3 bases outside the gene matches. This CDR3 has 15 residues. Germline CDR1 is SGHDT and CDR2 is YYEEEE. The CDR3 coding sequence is TGTGCCAGCAGCTTCCAGACTAGCGGGTACAATGAGCAGTTCTTC. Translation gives CASSFQTSGYNEQFF.

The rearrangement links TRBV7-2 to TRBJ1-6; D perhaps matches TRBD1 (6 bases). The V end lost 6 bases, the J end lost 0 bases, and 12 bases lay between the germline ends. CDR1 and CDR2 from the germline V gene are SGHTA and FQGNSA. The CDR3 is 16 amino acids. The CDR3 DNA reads TGTGCCAGCAGACTTGGACAGAGCTCCTATAATTCACCCCTCCACTTT. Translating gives CASRLGQSSYNSPLHF.

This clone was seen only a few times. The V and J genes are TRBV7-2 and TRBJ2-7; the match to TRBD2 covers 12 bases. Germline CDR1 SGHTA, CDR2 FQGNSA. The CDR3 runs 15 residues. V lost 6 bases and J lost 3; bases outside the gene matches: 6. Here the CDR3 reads CASRTGTSGYYEQYF. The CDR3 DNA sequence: TGTGCCAGCAGAACAGGGACTAGCGGGTACTACGAGCAGTACTTC.

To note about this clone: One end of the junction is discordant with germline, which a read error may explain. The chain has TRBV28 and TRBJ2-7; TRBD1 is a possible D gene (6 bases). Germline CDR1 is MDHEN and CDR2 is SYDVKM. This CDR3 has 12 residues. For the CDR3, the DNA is TGTGCCAGCGTTGACAGGCTTTACGGGCAGTACTTC. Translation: CASVDRLYGQYF.